One sample yielded the 20 T cell receptor beta chains listed below, sequenced in a study of vaccination and CD4 T cells after COVID-19. These receptors' targets are unknown. Treatment indicated: roughly ten-day PBMC culture with coronavirus spike peptide pools or control peptides (ViraFEST assay). The Oncomine TCR Beta short-read assay was applied to DNA of cultured CD4+ T cells. TCRdb redid the calling of the PCR reads with MiXCR, one entry per CDR3 protein. The sample yields roughly 7,000 distinct CDR3 sequences, around three fifths seen once. Sequencing was carried out using CD4+ T cells from blood, cultured in vitro. These receptors originate from a human donor who had recovered from COVID-19.

The CDR3 DNA follows: TGTGCCAGCAGCTTGGGGCCACAGGCCTACGAGCAGTACTTC. Its protein product is CASSLGPQAYEQYF. The V gene is TRBV5-8, the J gene TRBJ2-7, with a possible D match to TRBD1 (5 bases). Trimming cost V 0 bases and J 2 bases, with 9 bases left between them. CDR3 size: 14 residues. Germline V gene sequence: CDR1 SGHTS, CDR2 YDEGEE. Full variable domain (rest looked up from reference TRBV5-8 and TRBJ2-7): EAGVTQSPTHLIKTRGQQATLRCSPISGHTSVYWYQQALGLGLQFLLWYDEGEERNRGNFPPRFSGRQFPNYSSELNVNALELEDSALYLCASSLGPQAYEQYFGPGTRLTVT.

The V gene is TRBV7-9, the J gene TRBJ2-7; D might be TRBD1 or TRBD2, each matching 5 bases. V dropped 5 bases and J dropped 0 bases, with 8 bases sitting between them. Germline V gives CDR1 SEHNR, CDR2 FQNEAQ (reference sequence). The CDR3 has 13 residues. The CDR3 reads CASSRDLSYEQYF. CDR3 coding DNA: TGTGCCAGCAGCCGGGACCTCTCCTACGAGCAGTACTTC.

This clonotype appeared a few times. This chain connects TRBV20-1 to TRBJ2-2, with TRBD2 identical over 12 bases. This CDR3 is 15 amino acids long. J lost 6 bases, V lost 2 bases, and 4 bases had no gene match. In germline, CDR1 is DFQATT, CDR2 SNEGSKA (reference sequence). The CDR3 bases are TGCAGTGCTAGATCTCCTAGCGGGGGGGCCGGGGAGCTGTTTTTT. This encodes CSARSPSGGAGELFF.

V usage is TRBV7-3 and J usage is TRBJ2-7; 9 nucleotides agree with TRBD1. The CDR3 spans 13 residues. V was pared by 5 bases and J by 7 bases, with 6 bases of the junction left unmatched. Germline CDR1 and CDR2: SGHTA and FQGTGA. CDR3 amino acids: CASSPGQGIEQYF. DNA for the CDR3: TGTGCCAGCAGCCCGGGACAGGGTATAGAGCAGTACTTC. Supplemented by reference TRBV7-3 and TRBJ2-7, the full variable domain reads GAGVSQTPSNKVTEKGKYVELRCDPISGHTALYWYRQSLGQGPEFLIYFQGTGAADDSGLPNDRFFAVRPEGSVSTLKIQRTERGDSAVYLCASSPGQGIEQYFGPGTRLTVT.

This sequence joins TRBV7-3 and TRBJ2-3; the D gene is possibly TRBD2 (6 bases). The CDR3 runs 17 residues. Germline lookup yields CDR1 SGHTA and CDR2 FQGTGA. Deletions cut 2 bases from V and 6 bases from J, with 21 bases between. The CDR3 loop is CASSLLPRAGLKDTQYF. The CDR3 DNA reads TGTGCCAGCAGCTTACTACCCAGGGCGGGGTTAAAGGATACGCAGTATTTT.

V usage is TRBV6-1 and J usage is TRBJ1-5; 7 positions agree with TRBD1. The V and J ends lost 5 bases and 3 bases, in that order; junction bases with no gene match: 7. The CDR3 has 15 amino acids. CDR1 is MNHNS and CDR2 is SASEGT in the germline V gene. CDR3 in amino acids: CASSTGGGANQPQHF. The DNA for the CDR3 is TGTGCCAGCAGTACCGGAGGGGGCGCCAATCAGCCCCAGCATTTT.

The V call is TRBV20-1, the J call TRBJ1-2; 7 bases match TRBD1. J was trimmed by 7 bases and V by 6 bases; bases with no gene match: 14. The CDR3 covers 14 residues. Germline V CDR1 and CDR2: DFQATT, SNEGSKA (reference sequence). CDR3 residues: CSARRRTGDGGYTF. The DNA for the CDR3 is TGCAGTGCCAGGCGGAGGACAGGTGATGGTGGCTACACCTTC.

This clonotype was seen a few times. The rearrangement joins TRBV24-1 to TRBJ2-3, with 7 nucleotides matching TRBD1. CDR1 is KGHDR, CDR2 SFDVKD, per germline. Trimming removed 2 bases from V and 1 base from J; junction bases left unmatched: 8. The CDR3 loop spans 17 amino acids. The DNA of the CDR3 is TGTGCCACCAGTGATTGGGGCCGGGGACAGCGCACAGATACGCAGTATTTT. Translated, it gives CATSDWGRGQRTDTQYF.

This clonotype was observed a single time. The chain has TRBV24-1 and TRBJ1-2; D uncertain. V shed 3 bases and J shed 4 bases, with 8 bases lying between them. In germline, CDR1 is KGHDR, CDR2 SFDVKD. The CDR3 spans 13 residues. DNA for the CDR3: TGTGCCACCAGTGATACGGACGGCTATGGCTACACCTTC. Amino acid sequence: CATSDTDGYGYTF.

This chain joins TRBV28 and TRBJ2-3; no firm D call. Trimming removed 6 bases from V and 2 bases from J, with 9 bases in between. This CDR3 is built from 13 residues. Germline V gives CDR1 MDHEN, CDR2 SYDVKM. The chain's CDR3 is CASSPTDTDTQYF. In DNA form, the CDR3 reads TGTGCCAGCAGCCCTACAGACACAGATACGCAGTATTTT.

The rearrangement links TRBV6-1 to TRBJ2-1; 11 bases agree with TRBD2. In germline, CDR1 is MNHNS, CDR2 SASEGT. With 6 bases clipped from V and 6 bases from J, the junction kept 13 bases outside the gene matches. CDR3 length equals 17 residues. The CDR3 DNA is TGTGCCAGCAGCCTCTCCTTAGTTAGCGGGAGGGCCAATGAGCAGTTCTTC. Encoded protein: CASSLSLVSGRANEQFF.

In DNA form, the CDR3 reads TGTGCCAGCAGTCTGACTAGCGGGGGGGCAGGGGAGCAGTTCTTC. Translated, it gives CASSLTSGGAGEQFF. The genes are TRBV6-1 and TRBJ2-1; 14 positions agree with TRBD2. The junction had 7 bases not matched to a gene; V was cut back by 5 bases and J by 10 bases. Germline loops: CDR1 MNHNS, CDR2 SASEGT. This CDR3 is 15 amino acids long.

This clonotype occurred once. This chain links TRBV7-2 with TRBJ2-1, with D perhaps assigned TRBD1 or TRBD2 (5 bases each). From germline, CDR1 is SGHTA and CDR2 FQGNSA. The germline V and J ends were trimmed by 1 base and 4 bases, with 11 bases remaining between them. The CDR3 runs 15 residues. The DNA of the CDR3 is TGTGCCAGCAGCTTAGTATCGGGGCAATACAATGAGCAGTTCTTC. Amino acid sequence: CASSLVSGQYNEQFF.

This clonotype came up once. V and J are TRBV12-3 or TRBV12-4 and TRBJ1-2, with D unresolved. The CDR3 loop spans 14 amino acids. Deletions cut 5 bases from V and 0 bases from J, with 10 bases between. The CDR3 region has the DNA TGTGCCAGCAGTCCGACCGGACCTAACTATGGCTACACCTTC. It specifies CASSPTGPNYGYTF.

A few counts support this clonotype. This rearrangement joins TRBV20-1 to TRBJ2-5, with TRBD2 identical over 7 bases. CDR3 length: 15 amino acids. V trimming: 0 bases; J trimming: 5 bases; junction bases outside the gene matches: 9. Per germline, CDR1 DFQATT and CDR2 SNEGSKA (reference sequence). CDR3 DNA: TGCAGTGCTAGAGATGTTGCTAGCGGTCGGGAGACCCAGTACTTC. Translation gives CSARDVASGRETQYF.

The chain links TRBV7-9 to TRBJ1-3; D ambiguous. The germline V gene encodes CDR1 SEHNR and CDR2 FQNEAQ (reference sequence). The CDR3 totals 12 residues. V shed 5 bases and J shed 2 bases, with 4 bases lying between them. CDR3 bases: TGTGCCAGCAGCGAGGCTGGAAACACCATATATTTT. This sequence encodes CASSEAGNTIYF.

This clonotype was seen a handful of times. The V gene is TRBV19, the J gene TRBJ1-2, with D hard to call. This CDR3 has 13 amino acids. V lost 3 bases, J lost 3 bases, and 8 bases lay in between. CDR1 and CDR2 (germline): LNHDA, SQIVND (reference sequence). The CDR3 bases are TGTGCCAGTAGTATCCATGGGGACTATGGCTACACCTTC. As protein: CASSIHGDYGYTF.

The V and J genes are TRBV6-1 and TRBJ2-1; weak D call: TRBD1 (6 bases). V was cut by 4 bases and J by 9 bases, with 16 bases left in between. Germline assignment: CDR1 MNHNS and CDR2 SASEGT. The CDR3 totals 14 residues. This chain's CDR3 is CASSAGTGLGEQFF. In DNA form, the CDR3 reads TGTGCCAGCAGTGCCGGTACAGGGTTAGGTGAGCAGTTCTTC.

This clonotype was counted between two and nine times. The chain couples TRBV20-1 to TRBJ1-5, with D possibly being TRBD1 (5 bases). V was shortened by 0 bases and J by 0 bases, with 9 bases between the two germline ends. CDR3 length: 15 residues. The germline gives CDR1 DFQATT, CDR2 SNEGSKA (reference sequence). CDR3 in DNA: TGCAGTGCTAGAGATTACAGGTATAGCAATCAGCCCCAGCATTTT. Amino acid sequence: CSARDYRYSNQPQHF.

The gene calls are TRBV7-2 and TRBJ2-2; TRBD2 matches 10 bases. The length of the CDR3 is 15 residues. Germline V gives CDR1 SGHTA, CDR2 FQGNSA. J gave up 4 bases and V 6 bases, and 5 bases lay outside the gene matches. CDR3 sequence (DNA): TGTGCCAGCAGACAAGGACTAGCGGTCACCGGGGAGCTGTTTTTT. This codes for CASRQGLAVTGELFF.